These T cell receptor beta chains were read from a single sample in a study of PD-L1 blockade in urothelial cancer. This table comes from immunoSEQ multiplex PCR, and its TCRdb copy is limited to in-frame clones, with some not included. This sample has 80,000 to 130,000 clones, with over 80% found just once. This sample comprised PBMCs, obtained around atezolizumab (anti-PD-L1) treatment. Source of these receptors: a woman aged 80 or older with urothelial cancer. Each CDR3 is given with its conserved first and last residue. A D gene is named only where the DNA matches it firmly. A row's size may be missing; if present it is once, few, many or a size class.

clone size	J gene	V gene	D gene	CDR3 protein	CDR3 DNA
.	TRBJ2-1	TRBV5-1	TRBD2	CASSALAGGPNEQFF	TGCGCCAGCAGCGCCCTAGCGGGAGGGCCCAATGAGCAGTTCTTC
.	TRBJ2-7	TRBV28	TRBD1	CASSATGGHEQYF	TGTGCCAGCAGTGCCACAGGGGGCCACGAGCAGTACTTC
.	TRBJ1-1	TRBV5-1	.	CASSLFGGDTEAFF	TGCGCCAGCAGCTTGTTCGGGGGGGACACTGAAGCTTTCTTT
.	TRBJ2-7	TRBV7-3	TRBD1	CASSSGTGVEEQYF	TGTGCCAGCAGCTCCGGGACAGGGGTGGAGGAGCAGTACTTC
.	TRBJ2-2	TRBV7-2	.	CASSLAGVSNTGELFF	TGTGCCAGCAGCTTAGCGGGAGTTTCGAACACCGGGGAGCTGTTTTTT
.	TRBJ2-7	TRBV5-1	TRBD1	CASSLAGTGHNYEQYF	TGCGCCAGCAGCTTGGCGGGGACAGGGCACAATTACGAGCAGTACTTC
.	TRBJ2-1	TRBV28	.	CASSLYLRTAGNEQFF	TGTGCCAGCAGTCTCTACCTTAGGACGGCGGGGAATGAGCAGTTCTTC
.	TRBJ1-1	TRBV28	.	CASSHQQGMSTEAFF	TGTGCCAGCAGTCACCAACAGGGAATGTCCACTGAAGCTTTCTTT
.	TRBJ2-7	TRBV7-6	.	CASSLAFGGARPYEQYF	TGTGCCAGCAGCTTAGCGTTTGGGGGGGCCCGCCCCTACGAGCAGTACTTC
few	TRBJ2-5	TRBV4-1	.	CASSQDPPLGAKETQYF	TGCGCCAGCAGCCAAGACCCCCCGCTGGGGGCGAAAGAGACCCAGTACTTC
.	TRBJ1-2	TRBV4-1	TRBD1	CASSQEGGQHNYGYTF	TGCGCCAGCAGCCAAGAAGGGGGACAGCACAACTATGGCTACACCTTC
.	TRBJ1-1	TRBV18	.	CASSSRGANEAFF	TGTGCCAGCTCATCCAGGGGCGCTAATGAAGCTTTCTTT
.	TRBJ2-1	TRBV19	TRBD2	CASSGYGTSSRNEQFF	TGTGCCAGTAGCGGGTACGGGACTAGCTCACGGAATGAGCAGTTCTTC
.	TRBJ2-3	TRBV18	TRBD2	CASSPLAGGLPQADTQYF	TGTGCCAGCTCACCCTTAGCGGGAGGCCTCCCCCAAGCCGATACGCAGTATTTT
.	TRBJ2-1	TRBV10-1	TRBD2	CASSETPSGYNEQFF	TGCGCCAGCAGTGAGACCCCTAGCGGGTACAATGAGCAGTTCTTC
.	TRBJ2-3	TRBV5-6	.	CASTRRGLSTDTQYF	TGTGCCAGCACCCGGCGCGGCCTTAGCACAGATACGCAGTATTTT
.	TRBJ2-7	TRBV1	.	CTSSPQSGQDYEQYF	TGCACCAGCAGCCCACAAAGTGGACAGGACTACGAGCAGTACTTC
few	TRBJ1-2	TRBV25-1	.	CASSERRGGYTF	TGTGCCAGCTCAGAAAGAAGGGGTGGCTACACCTTC
.	TRBJ1-2	TRBV28	.	CASESAGYGYTF	TGTGCCAGCGAGTCGGCGGGGTATGGCTACACCTTC
.	TRBJ1-4	TRBV5-8	.	CASSLAVGGRGEKLFF	TGTGCCAGCAGCTTGGCCGTAGGAGGGCGAGGTGAAAAACTGTTTTTT
.	TRBJ1-2	TRBV10-3	TRBD1	CAIRGQGAGGYTF	TGTGCCATCAGAGGACAGGGGGCCGGCGGCTACACCTTC
.	TRBJ2-1	TRBV11-1	.	CASSLRTGKGNEQFF	TGTGCCAGCAGCTTAAGGACCGGGAAGGGCAATGAGCAGTTCTTC
.	TRBJ2-3	TRBV30	TRBD2	CAWSASGSVGDTQYF	TGTGCCTGGAGTGCTAGCGGGAGTGTGGGCGATACGCAGTATTTT
.	TRBJ2-1	TRBV28	.	CASSLKPDIYNEQFF	TGTGCCAGCAGCCTAAAACCGGACATCTACAATGAGCAGTTCTTC
.	TRBJ1-1	TRBV5-1	.	CASSRVGFDTEAFF	TGCGCCAGCAGTCGTGTCGGGTTCGACACTGAAGCTTTCTTT
.	TRBJ2-7	TRBV9	TRBD1	CASSVQGADYEQYF	TGTGCCAGCAGCGTGCAGGGGGCAGACTACGAGCAGTACTTC